The 2 T cell receptor beta chains in this list originate from one sample, sequenced in a study of blood T cell repertoires in COVID-19. Sequenced by immunoSEQ multiplex PCR; TCRdb stores in-frame clones only, minus some. The sample comprises approximately 220,000 clones, 65% to 85% of which are singletons, and 6% to 7.5% rests with the top ten. The sample taken for sequencing was PBMCs or T cells enriched from blood (not recorded which). These receptor sequences come from a middle-aged woman with acute COVID-19.

The chain links TRBV27 to TRBJ2-7, with TRBD1 matching over 8 bases. V lost 2 bases and J lost 6; bases outside the gene matches: 9. The germline CDR1 and CDR2 sequences are MNHEY and SMNVEV (reference sequence). This CDR3 is 15 amino acids long. CDR3 loop: CASSLSTGGSGEQYF. Here the CDR3 DNA reads TGTGCCAGCAGTTTAAGCACAGGGGGTTCTGGCGAGCAGTACTTC.

The chain uses TRBV5-1 and TRBJ1-1, with D hard to call. Germline CDR1 is SGHRS and CDR2 is YFSETQ. The length of the CDR3 is 14 residues. V shed 0 bases and J shed 1 base, with 7 bases lying between them. CDR3 in DNA: TGCGCCAGCAGCTTGGCGGGAAGGAACACTGAAGCTTTCTTT. Residues: CASSLAGRNTEAFF.